Given below is one T cell receptor beta chain in context. What it binds is unknown. The germline gene is not matched at one end of the junction; a read error may be the cause. CDR3 size: 17 residues. Germline values: CDR1 SGHAT, CDR2 FQNNGV. Constant-region reverse primers amplified full-length variable regions, followed by semi-nested Nested Universal Primer A PCR. Each CDR3 protein gets one entry after TCRdb re-called the 5' RACE reads with MiXCR. The sample lists about 8,200 distinct CDR3 sequences, 68% occurring once. Naive CD4+ cells had CD25+ Tregs removed. Overall study results and limits: Tumor memory CD4+ T cell TCR gene usage clustered with blood and lymph node memory CD4+ cells and lymph node naive CD4+ cells.

Sequencing was carried out using tumor-infiltrating naive CD4+ T cells sorted from the breast tumor. Subset: naive CD4+ T cells, CD4+CD45RA+CD25-. This chain links TRBV11-2 with TRBJ1-1, with TRBD1 identical over 7 bases. This receptor was taken from a female donor with breast cancer. The CDR3 bases are TGTGCCAGCAGCTACTCACCAACAGGGGTCCCGAACACTGAAGCCTTCTTT. Its protein is CASSYSPTGVPNTEAFF.